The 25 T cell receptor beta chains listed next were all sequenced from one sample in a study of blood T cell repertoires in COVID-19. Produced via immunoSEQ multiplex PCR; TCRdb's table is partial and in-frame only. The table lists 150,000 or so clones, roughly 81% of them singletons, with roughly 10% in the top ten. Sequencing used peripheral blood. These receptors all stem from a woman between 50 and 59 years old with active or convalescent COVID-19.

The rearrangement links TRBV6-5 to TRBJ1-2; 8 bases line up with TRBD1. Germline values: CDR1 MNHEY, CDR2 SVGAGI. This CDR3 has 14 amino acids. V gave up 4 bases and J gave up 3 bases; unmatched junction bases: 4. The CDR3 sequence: CASSSYRGDYGYTF. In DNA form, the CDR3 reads TGTGCCAGCAGTTCGTACAGGGGGGACTATGGCTACACCTTC.

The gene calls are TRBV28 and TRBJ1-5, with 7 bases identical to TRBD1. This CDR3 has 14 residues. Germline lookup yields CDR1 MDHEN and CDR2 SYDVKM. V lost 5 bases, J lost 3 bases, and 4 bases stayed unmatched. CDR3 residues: CASSTGTANQPQHF. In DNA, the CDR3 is TGTGCCAGCAGTACAGGGACAGCCAATCAGCCCCAGCATTTT.

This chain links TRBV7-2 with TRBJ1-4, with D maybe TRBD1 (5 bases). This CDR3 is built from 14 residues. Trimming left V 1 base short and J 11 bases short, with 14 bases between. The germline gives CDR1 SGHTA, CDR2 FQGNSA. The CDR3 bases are TGTGCCAGCAGCTTAGACTTAGGGGTGGAGAAACTGTTTTTT. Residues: CASSLDLGVEKLFF.

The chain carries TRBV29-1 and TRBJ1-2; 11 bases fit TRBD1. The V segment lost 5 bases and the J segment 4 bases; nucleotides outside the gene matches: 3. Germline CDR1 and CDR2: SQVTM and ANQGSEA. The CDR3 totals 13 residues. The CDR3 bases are TGCAGCGTTAGGGACAGGGGGGGCTATGGCTACACCTTC. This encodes CSVRDRGGYGYTF.

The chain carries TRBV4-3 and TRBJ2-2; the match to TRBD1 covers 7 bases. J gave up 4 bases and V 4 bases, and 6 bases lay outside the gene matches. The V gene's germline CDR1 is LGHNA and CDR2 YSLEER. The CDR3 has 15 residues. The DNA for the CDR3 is TGCGCCAGCAGCCTCGACAGGGCCCTCACCGGGGAGCTGTTTTTT. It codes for CASSLDRALTGELFF.

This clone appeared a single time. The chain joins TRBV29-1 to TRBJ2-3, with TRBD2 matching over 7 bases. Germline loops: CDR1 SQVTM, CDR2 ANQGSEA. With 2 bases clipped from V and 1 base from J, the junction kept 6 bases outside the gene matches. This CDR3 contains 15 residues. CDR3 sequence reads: CSVEIWGGGTDTQYF. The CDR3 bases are TGCAGCGTTGAAATCTGGGGGGGAGGCACAGATACGCAGTATTTT.

CDR3 nucleotides: TGTGCCAGCAGTATCGGTCGTAGCAATCAGCCCCAGCATTTT. Translating gives CASSIGRSNQPQHF. The genes are TRBV6-5 and TRBJ1-5; D not resolved. CDR1 is MNHEY, CDR2 SVGAGI, per germline. The CDR3 is made up of 14 amino acids. V was trimmed by 5 bases and J by 0 bases, leaving 8 bases between them.

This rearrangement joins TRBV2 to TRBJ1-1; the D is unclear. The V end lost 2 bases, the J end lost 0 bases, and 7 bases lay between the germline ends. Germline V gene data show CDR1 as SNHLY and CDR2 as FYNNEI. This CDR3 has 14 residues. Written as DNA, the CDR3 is TGTGCCAGCAGTGAAAACAGATTGAACACTGAAGCTTTCTTT. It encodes CASSENRLNTEAFF.

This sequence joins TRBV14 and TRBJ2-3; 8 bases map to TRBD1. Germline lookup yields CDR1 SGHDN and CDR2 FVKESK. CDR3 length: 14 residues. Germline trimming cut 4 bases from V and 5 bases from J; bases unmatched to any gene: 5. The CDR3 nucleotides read TGTGCCAGCAGCCCAGGGGGCGCGGGAGATACGCAGTATTTT. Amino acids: CASSPGGAGDTQYF.

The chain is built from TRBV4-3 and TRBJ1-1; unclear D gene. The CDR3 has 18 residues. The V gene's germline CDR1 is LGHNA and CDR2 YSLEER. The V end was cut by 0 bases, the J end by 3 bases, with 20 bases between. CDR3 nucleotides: TGCGCCAGCAGCCAAGATCAGAGCGGAGGGTCCACGGACACTGAAGCTTTCTTT. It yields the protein CASSQDQSGGSTDTEAFF.

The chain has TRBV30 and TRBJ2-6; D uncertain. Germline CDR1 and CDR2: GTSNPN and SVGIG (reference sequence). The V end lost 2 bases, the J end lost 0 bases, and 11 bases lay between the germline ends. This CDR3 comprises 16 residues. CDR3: CAWSSLKSSGANVLTF. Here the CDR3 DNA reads TGTGCCTGGAGTTCTCTAAAAAGCTCTGGGGCCAACGTCCTGACTTTC.

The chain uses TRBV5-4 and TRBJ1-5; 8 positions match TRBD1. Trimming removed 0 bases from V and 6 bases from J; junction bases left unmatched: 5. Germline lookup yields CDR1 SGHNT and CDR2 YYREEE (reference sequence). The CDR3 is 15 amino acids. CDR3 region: CASSLEGRGPQPQHF. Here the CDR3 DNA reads TGTGCCAGCAGCTTGGAGGGCAGGGGGCCTCAGCCCCAGCATTTT.

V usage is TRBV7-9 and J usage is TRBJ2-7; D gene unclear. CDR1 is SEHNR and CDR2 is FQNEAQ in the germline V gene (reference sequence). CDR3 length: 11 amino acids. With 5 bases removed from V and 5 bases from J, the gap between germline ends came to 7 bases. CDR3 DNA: TGTGCCAGCAGCCTGAGCGACGAGCAGTACTTC. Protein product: CASSLSDEQYF.

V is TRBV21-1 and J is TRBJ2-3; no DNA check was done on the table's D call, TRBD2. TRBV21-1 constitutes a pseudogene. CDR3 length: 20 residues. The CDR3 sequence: CASSPHGTSGPSSSTDTQYF. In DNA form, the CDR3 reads TGTGCCAGCAGCCCCCATGGGACTAGCGGGCCCTCTTCTAGCACAGATACGCAGTATTTT.

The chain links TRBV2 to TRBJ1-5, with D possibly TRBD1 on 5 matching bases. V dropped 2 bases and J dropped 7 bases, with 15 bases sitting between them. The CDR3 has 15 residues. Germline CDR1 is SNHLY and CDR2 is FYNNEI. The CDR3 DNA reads TGTGCCAGCAGTGAAAGGGGAGGGTCTCGACAGCCCCAGCATTTT. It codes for CASSERGGSRQPQHF. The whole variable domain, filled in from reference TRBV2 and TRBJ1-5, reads EPEVTQTPSHQVTQMGQEVILRCVPISNHLYFYWYRQILGQKVEFLVSFYNNEISEKSEIFDDQFSVERPDGSNFTLKIRSTKLEDSAMYFCASSERGGSRQPQHFGDGTRLSIL.

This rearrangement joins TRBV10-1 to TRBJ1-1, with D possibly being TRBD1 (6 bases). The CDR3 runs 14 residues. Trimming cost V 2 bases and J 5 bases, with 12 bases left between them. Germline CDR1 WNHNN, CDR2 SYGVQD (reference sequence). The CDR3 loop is CASSEAKGETEAFF. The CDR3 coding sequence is TGCGCCAGCAGTGAGGCAAAGGGGGAAACTGAAGCTTTCTTT.

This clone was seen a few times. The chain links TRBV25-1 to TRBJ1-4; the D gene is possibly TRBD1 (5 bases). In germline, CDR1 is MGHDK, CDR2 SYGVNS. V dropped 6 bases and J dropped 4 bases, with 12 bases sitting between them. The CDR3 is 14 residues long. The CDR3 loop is CASRAGTDNEKLFF. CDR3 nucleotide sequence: TGTGCCAGCAGGGCCGGGACTGATAATGAAAAACTGTTTTTT.

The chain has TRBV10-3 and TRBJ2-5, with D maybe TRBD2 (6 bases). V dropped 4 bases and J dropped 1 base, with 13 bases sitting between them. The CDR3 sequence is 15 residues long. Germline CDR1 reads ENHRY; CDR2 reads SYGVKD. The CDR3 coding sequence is TGTGCCATCAGTGGGGGTTGGGGAGGCCAAGAGACCCAGTACTTC. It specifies CAISGGWGGQETQYF.

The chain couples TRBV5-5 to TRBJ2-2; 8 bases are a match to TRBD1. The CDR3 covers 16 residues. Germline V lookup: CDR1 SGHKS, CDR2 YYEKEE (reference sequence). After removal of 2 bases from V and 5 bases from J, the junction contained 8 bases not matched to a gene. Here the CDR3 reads CASSLTGTGKTGELFF. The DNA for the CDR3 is TGTGCCAGCAGCTTAACCGGGACAGGAAAAACCGGGGAGCTGTTTTTT.

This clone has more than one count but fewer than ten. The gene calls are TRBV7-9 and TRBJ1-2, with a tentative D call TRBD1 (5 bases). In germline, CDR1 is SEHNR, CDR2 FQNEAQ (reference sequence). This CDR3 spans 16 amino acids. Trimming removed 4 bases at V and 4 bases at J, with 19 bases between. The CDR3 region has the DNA TGTGCCAGCAGCTCGAATGATCCGACAGTAACCTATGGCTACACCTTC. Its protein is CASSSNDPTVTYGYTF.

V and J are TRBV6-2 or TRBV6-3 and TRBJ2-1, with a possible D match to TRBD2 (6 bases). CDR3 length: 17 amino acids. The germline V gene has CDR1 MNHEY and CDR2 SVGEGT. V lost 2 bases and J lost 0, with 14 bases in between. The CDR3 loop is CASSYRSLASSYNEQFF. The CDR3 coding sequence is TGTGCCAGCAGTTACAGGTCCCTAGCGAGCTCCTACAATGAGCAGTTCTTC.

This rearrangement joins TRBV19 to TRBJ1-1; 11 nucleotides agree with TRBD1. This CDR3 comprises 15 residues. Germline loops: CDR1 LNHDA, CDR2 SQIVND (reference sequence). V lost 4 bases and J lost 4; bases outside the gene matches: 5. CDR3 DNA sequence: TGTGCCAGTAGTACCTCCGGGACAGGGGGCACTGAAGCTTTCTTT. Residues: CASSTSGTGGTEAFF.

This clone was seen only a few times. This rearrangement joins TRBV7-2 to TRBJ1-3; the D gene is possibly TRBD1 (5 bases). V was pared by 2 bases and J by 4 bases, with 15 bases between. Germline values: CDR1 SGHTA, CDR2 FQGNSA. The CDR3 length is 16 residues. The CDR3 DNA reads TGTGCCAGCAGCTTAAGGTCGTCAGGGCTAGGAAACACCATATATTTT. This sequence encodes CASSLRSSGLGNTIYF. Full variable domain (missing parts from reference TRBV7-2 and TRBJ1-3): GAGVSQSPSNKVTEKGKDVELRCDPISGHTALYWYRQSLGQGLEFLIYFQGNSAPDKSGLPSDRFSAERTGGSVSTLTIQRTQQEDSAVYLCASSLRSSGLGNTIYFGEGSWLTVV.

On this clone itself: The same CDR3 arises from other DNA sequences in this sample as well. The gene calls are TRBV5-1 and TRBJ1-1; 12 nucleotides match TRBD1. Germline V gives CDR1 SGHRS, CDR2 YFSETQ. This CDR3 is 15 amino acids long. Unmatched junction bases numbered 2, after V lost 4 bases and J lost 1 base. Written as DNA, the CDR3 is TGCGCCAGCAGCGCGGGACAGGGGGCGAACACTGAAGCTTTCTTT. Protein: CASSAGQGANTEAFF.

This CDR3 is CATSQTAYGYTF. As DNA, the CDR3 is TGTGCCACCAGCCAAACAGCATATGGCTACACCTTC. The V call is TRBV15, the J call TRBJ1-2, with D uncertain. V dropped 5 bases and J dropped 5 bases, with 9 bases sitting between them. There are 12 residues in the CDR3. The germline V gene has CDR1 LNHNV and CDR2 YYDKDF (reference sequence).